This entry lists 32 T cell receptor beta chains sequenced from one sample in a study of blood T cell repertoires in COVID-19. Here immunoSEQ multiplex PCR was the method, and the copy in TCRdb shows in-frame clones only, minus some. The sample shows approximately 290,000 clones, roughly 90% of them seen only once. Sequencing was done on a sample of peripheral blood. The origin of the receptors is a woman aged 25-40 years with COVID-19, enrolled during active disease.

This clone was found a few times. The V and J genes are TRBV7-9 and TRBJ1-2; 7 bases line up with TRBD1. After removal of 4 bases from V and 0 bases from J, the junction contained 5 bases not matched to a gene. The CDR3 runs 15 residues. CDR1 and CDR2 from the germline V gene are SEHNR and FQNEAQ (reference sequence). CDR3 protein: CASSSVTGANYGYTF. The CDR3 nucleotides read TGTGCCAGCAGCTCGGTAACAGGGGCTAACTATGGCTACACCTTC.

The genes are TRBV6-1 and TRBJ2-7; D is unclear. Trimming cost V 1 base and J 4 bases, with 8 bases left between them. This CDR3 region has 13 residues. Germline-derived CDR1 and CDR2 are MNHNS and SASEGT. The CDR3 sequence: CASSEVRLYEQYF. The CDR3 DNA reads TGTGCCAGCAGTGAAGTTAGACTGTACGAGCAGTACTTC.

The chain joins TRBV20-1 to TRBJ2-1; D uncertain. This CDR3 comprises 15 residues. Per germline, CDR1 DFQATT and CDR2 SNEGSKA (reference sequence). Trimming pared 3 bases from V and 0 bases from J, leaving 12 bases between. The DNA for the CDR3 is TGCAGTGCTAGTCTTGACTCCAGCTCCTACAATGAGCAGTTCTTC. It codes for CSASLDSSSYNEQFF.

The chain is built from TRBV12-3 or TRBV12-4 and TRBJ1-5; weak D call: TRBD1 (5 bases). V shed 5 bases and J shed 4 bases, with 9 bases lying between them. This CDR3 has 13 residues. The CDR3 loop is CASSPTGNQPQHF. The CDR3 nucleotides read TGTGCCAGCAGTCCTACAGGAAATCAGCCCCAGCATTTT.

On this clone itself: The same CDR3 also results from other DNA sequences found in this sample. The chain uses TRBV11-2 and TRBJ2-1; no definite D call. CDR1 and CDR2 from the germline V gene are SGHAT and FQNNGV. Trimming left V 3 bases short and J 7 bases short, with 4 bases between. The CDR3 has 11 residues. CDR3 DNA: TGTGCCAGCAGCTTGACAAATGAGCAGTTCTTC. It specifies CASSLTNEQFF.

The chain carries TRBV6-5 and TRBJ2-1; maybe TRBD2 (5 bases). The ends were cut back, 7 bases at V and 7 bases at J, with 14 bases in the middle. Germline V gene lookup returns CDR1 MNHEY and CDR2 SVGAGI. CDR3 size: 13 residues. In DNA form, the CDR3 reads TGTGCCAGCACCGCATCGGGGAGAAATGAGCAGTTCTTC. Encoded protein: CASTASGRNEQFF.

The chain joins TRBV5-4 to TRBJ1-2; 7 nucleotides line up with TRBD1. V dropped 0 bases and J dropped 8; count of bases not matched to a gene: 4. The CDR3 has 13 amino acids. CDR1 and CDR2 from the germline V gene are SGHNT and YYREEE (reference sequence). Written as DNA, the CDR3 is TGTGCCAGCAGCTTGGAAAGGGGGCACGGCTACACCTTC. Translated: CASSLERGHGYTF.

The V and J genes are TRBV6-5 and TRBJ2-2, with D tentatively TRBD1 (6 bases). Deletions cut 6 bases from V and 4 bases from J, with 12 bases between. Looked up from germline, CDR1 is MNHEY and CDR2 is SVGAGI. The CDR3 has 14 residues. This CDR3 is CASSAGTFTGELFF. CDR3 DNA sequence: TGTGCCAGCAGCGCCGGGACATTCACCGGGGAGCTGTTTTTT.

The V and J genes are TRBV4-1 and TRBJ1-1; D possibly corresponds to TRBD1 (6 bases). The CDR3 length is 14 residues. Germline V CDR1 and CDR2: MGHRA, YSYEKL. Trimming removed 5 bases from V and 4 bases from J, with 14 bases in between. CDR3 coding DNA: TGCGCCAGCAGCGAAACAGGGTGGGGCACTGAAGCTTTCTTT. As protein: CASSETGWGTEAFF.

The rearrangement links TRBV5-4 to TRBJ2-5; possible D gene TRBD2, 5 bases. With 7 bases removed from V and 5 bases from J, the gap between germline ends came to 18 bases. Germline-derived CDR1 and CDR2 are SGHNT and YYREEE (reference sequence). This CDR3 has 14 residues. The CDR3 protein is CASSPGWEYETQYF. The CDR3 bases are TGTGCCAGCTCCCCGGGTTGGGAGTACGAGACCCAGTACTTC.

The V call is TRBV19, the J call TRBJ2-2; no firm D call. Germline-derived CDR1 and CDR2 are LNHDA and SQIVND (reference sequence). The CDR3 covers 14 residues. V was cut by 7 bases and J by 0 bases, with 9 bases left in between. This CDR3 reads CASTLIANTGELFF. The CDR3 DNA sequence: TGTGCCAGTACTCTTATCGCGAACACCGGGGAGCTGTTTTTT.

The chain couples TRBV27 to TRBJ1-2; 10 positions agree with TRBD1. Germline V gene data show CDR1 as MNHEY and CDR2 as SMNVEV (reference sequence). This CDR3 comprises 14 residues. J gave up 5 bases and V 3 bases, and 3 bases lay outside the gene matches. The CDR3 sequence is CASSFGTGVYGYTF. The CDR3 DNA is TGTGCCAGCAGTTTCGGGACAGGGGTTTATGGCTACACCTTC.

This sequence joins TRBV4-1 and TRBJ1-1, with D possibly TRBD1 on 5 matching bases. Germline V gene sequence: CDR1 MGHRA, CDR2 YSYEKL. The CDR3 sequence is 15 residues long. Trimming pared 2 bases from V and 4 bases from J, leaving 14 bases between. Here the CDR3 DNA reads TGCGCCAGCAGCCAACTCCAGGGATTTGGCACTGAAGCTTTCTTT. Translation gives CASSQLQGFGTEAFF.

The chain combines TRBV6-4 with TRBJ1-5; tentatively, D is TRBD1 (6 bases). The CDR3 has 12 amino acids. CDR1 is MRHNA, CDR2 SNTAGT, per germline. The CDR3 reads CNKQGLKQPQHF. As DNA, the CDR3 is TGTAACAAACAGGGCTTAAAACAGCCCCAGCATTTT.

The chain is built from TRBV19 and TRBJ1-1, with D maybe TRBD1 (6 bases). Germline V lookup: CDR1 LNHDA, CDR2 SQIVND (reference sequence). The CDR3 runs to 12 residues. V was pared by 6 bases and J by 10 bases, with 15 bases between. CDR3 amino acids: CASSVQGLGAFF. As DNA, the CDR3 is TGTGCCAGTAGCGTGCAGGGGTTGGGAGCTTTCTTT.

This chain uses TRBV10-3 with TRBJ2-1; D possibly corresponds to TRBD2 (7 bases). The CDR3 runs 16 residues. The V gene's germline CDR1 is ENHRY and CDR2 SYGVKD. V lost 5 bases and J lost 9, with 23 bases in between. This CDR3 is CAISPTVGGASFEQFF. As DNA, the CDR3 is TGTGCCATCAGTCCAACCGTGGGGGGGGCGTCTTTTGAGCAGTTCTTC.

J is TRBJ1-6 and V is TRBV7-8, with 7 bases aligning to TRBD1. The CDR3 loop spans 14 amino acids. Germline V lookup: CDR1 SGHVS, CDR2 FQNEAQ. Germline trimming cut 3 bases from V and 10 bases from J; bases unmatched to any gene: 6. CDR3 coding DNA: TGTGCCAGCAGCTTGACAGGGATTAGGTCACCCCTCCACTTT. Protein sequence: CASSLTGIRSPLHF.

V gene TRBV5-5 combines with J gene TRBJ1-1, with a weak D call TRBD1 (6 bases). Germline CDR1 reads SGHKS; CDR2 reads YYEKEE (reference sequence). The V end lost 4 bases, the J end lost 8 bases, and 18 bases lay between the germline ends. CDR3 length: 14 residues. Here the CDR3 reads CASSPVNRAAEAFF. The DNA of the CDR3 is TGTGCCAGCAGCCCTGTTAACAGGGCCGCCGAAGCTTTCTTT.

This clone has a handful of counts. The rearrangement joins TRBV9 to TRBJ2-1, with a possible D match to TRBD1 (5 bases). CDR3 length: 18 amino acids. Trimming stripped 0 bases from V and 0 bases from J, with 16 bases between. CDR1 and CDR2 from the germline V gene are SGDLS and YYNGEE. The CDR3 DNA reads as TGTGCCAGCAGCGTAGCGGAAGGGGCATACGGCTCCTACAATGAGCAGTTCTTC. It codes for CASSVAEGAYGSYNEQFF.

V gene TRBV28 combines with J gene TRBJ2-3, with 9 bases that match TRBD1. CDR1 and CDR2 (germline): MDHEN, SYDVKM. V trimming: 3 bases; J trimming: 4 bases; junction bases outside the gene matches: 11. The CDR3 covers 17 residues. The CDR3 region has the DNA TGTGCCAGCAGTTTGTTTGGGACAGGGACCACGTCAGATACGCAGTATTTT. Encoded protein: CASSLFGTGTTSDTQYF. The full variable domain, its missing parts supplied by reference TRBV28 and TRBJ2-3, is DVKVTQSSRYLVKRTGEKVFLECVQDMDHENMFWYRQDPGLGLRLIYFSYDVKMKEKGDIPEGYSVSREKKERFSLILESASTNQTSMYLCASSLFGTGTTSDTQYFGPGTRLTVL.

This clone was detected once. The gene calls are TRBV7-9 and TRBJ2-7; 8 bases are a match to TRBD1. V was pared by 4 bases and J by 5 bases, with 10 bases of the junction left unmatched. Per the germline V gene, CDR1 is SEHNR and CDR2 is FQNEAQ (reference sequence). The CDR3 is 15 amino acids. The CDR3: CASSYPQGVMDEQYF. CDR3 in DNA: TGTGCCAGCAGCTACCCACAGGGGGTAATGGACGAGCAGTACTTC.

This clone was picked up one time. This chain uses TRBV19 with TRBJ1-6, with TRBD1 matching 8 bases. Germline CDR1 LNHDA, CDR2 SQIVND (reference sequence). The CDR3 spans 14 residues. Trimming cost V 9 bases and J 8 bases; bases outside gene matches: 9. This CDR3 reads CASQGAQLYSPLHF. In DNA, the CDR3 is TGTGCCAGCCAGGGGGCCCAACTCTATTCACCCCTCCACTTT.

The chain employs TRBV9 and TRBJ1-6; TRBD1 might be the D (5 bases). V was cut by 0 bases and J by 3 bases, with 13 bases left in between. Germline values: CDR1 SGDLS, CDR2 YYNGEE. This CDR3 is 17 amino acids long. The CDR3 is CASSVGPRAIYNSPLHF. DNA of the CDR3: TGTGCCAGCAGCGTAGGTCCCAGGGCGATCTATAATTCACCCCTCCACTTT.

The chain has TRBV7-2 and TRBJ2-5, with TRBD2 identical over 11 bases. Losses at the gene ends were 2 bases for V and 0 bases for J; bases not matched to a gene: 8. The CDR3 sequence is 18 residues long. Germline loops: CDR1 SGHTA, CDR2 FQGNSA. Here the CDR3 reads CASSLSLAGGLYQETQYF. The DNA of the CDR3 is TGTGCCAGCAGCTTATCGCTAGCGGGGGGCTTGTACCAAGAGACCCAGTACTTC.

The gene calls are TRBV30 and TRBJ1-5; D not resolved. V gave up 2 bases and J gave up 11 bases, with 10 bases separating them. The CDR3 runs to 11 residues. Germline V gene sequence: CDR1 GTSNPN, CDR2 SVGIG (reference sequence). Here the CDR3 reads CAWSSNEAQHF. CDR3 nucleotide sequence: TGTGCCTGGAGTTCCAACGAGGCCCAGCATTTT.

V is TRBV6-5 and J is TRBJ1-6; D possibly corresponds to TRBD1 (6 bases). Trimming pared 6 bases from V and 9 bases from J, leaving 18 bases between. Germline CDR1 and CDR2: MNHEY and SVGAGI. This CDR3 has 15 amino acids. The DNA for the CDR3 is TGTGCCAGCAGACCCACTACAGGGAGAACTTCACCCCTCCACTTT. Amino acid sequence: CASRPTTGRTSPLHF.

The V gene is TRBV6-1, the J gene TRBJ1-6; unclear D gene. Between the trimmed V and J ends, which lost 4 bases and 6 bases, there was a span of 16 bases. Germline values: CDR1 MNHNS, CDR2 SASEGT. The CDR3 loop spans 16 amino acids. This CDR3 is CASSAIAGKTNSPLHF. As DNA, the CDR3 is TGTGCCAGCAGTGCGATCGCAGGAAAAACTAATTCACCCCTCCACTTT.

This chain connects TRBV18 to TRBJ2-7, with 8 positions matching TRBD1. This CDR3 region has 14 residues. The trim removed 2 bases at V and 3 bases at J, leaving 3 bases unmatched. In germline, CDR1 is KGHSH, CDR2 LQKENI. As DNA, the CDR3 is TGTGCCAGCTCACCAGCCGGGACAGGCTACGAGCAGTACTTC. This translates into CASSPAGTGYEQYF.

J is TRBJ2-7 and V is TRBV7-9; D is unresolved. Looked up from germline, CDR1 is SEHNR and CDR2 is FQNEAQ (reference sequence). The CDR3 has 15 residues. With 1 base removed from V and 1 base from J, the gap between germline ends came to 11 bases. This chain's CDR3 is CASSLVLGSSYEQYF. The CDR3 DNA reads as TGTGCCAGCAGCTTAGTGCTTGGCAGTTCCTACGAGCAGTACTTC.

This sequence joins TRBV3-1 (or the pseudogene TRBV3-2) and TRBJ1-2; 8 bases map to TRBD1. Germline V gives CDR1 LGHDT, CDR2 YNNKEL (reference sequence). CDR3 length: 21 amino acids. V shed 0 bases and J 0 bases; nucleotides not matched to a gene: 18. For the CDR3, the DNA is TGTGCCAGCAGCCAAGATTCCCCAGGGGGCGCCCCCTGGTCAGCTAACTATGGCTACACCTTC. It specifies CASSQDSPGGAPWSANYGYTF.

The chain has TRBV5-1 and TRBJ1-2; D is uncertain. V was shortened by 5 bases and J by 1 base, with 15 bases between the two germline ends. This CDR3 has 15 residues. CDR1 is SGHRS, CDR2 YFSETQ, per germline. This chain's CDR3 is CASRVSRQFNYGYTF. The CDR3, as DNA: TGCGCCAGCAGGGTGTCTAGGCAGTTTAACTATGGCTACACCTTC.

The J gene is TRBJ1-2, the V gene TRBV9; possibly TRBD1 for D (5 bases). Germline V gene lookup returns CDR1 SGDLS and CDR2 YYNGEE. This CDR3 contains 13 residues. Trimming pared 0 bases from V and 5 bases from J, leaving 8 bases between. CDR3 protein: CASSVVGAYGYTF. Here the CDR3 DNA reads TGTGCCAGCAGCGTAGTTGGGGCTTATGGCTACACCTTC. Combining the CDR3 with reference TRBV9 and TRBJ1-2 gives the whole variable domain DSGVTQTPKHLITATGQRVTLRCSPRSGDLSVYWYQQSLDQGLQFLIQYYNGEERAKGNILERFSAQQFPDLHSELNLSSLELGDSALYFCASSVVGAYGYTFGSGTRLTVV.